This TCR beta chain was sequenced during a study of blood T cell repertoires in COVID-19 (dated by TCRdb to 2020 to 2022). Concerning the study at large: Samples covering the acute and convalescent phases of COVID-19 were provided by collaborators in the United States, Italy and Spain. Samples were obtained from the ongoing ImmuneRACE study (first 160 participants) and from over a thousand subjects provided by 6 global collaborators. The repertoires were made available in a free public database intended to serve as a resource for research on the immune response to SARS-CoV-2. HLA class I and class II types, where available, came from metadata supplied by the sample provider rather than from assay-based typing. The material from the prospective study consisted of cDNA or gDNA derived from T cells, B-cell-depleted T cells, or PBMCs. Subjects who had been exposed to COVID-19, were actively infected with it, or had recovered from it provided the deeply sampled blood TCRbeta repertoires that made up the dataset. Sample metadata almost always included a de-identified subject ID, COVID-19 status, age in years and sex.

The germline V end is reduced by 4 bases and the J end by 5 bases; junction bases left unmatched: 7. The CDR3 covers 14 residues, taking in both the cysteine and the phenylalanine. Only the CDR3 region is kept as DNA, spanning 42 bases read in frame from base 1. The germline V gene yields SNHLY for CDR1 and FYNNEI for CDR2. TCRbeta CDR3 regions were amplified from genomic DNA using the immunoSEQ Assay, a bias-controlled multiplex PCR. From the authors' description of their analysis: The number of nucleated cells in each sample was estimated by amplification of reference gene primers within the assay. Sequence reads were collapsed and filtered to measure the absolute abundance of every unique TCRbeta CDR3 rearrangement. For each sample, productive Simpson clonality was calculated by taking the square root of Simpson's diversity index across productive rearrangements. TCRdb obtained this table from immuneACCESS and retained in-frame rearrangements with V and J assigned. These tables miss some clones; where compared with another copy, unresolved V genes account for less than half of the shortfall, and the remainder is unexplained. V and J calls and clone size are given by that table; D and trimming were obtained from the DNA. Here the sample has 150,000 to 200,000 clones; 80% to 90% occur a single time. 11% of the sample is taken by the ten largest.

Collaborating institutions collected whole blood in K2EDTA tubes following their own protocols. For TCRbeta analysis, collaborators shipped samples as frozen whole blood, isolated PBMCs, or DNA extracted from either of those sample types. As to this clone: It has no known antigen specificity. No base-level quality is on record; no much larger clone is a single base apart.

On the study overall, not on this receptor specifically: The amount of clinical and demographic metadata varied by source and participant and was provided uncurated.

The chain is made from TRBV2 and TRBJ2-7; TRBD1 agrees with 8 junctional bases. This sequence was found in a human donor in a cohort sampled during active COVID-19. Sequencing was carried out using peripheral blood. The CDR3 is CASSVQGAMNEQYF. The DNA sequence follows: TGTGCCAGCAGTGTTCAGGGGGCGATGAACGAGCAGTACTTC.